This section outlines one T cell receptor (beta chain) sequence together with its context. Its antigen is unidentified. This record comes from a study of cytomegalovirus exposure and HLA in healthy donors. Regarding the study as a whole: The HLA-A and HLA-B alleles of most subjects were reportedly predicted accurately from TCR beta sequences. Among donors in an Asian-associated ancestry cluster, a later analysis reportedly found fewer N-insertions than the roughly 610-donor mean. In a later analysis, V- and J-gene trimming of beta chains associated with a DCLRE1C missense variant, replicated independently. Follow-up analysis seemed to connect common viral pathogens with several of the most significant clusters identified.

The PCR employed 60 Vbeta primers together with 13 Jbeta primers. The protocol was immunoSEQ multiplex PCR, while the TCRdb copy is restricted to in-frame clones and leaves out a portion. Among approximately 150,000 clones, roughly 80% were seen once, and the ten largest hold about 1.9%. Sequenced input: PBMCs. This sequence was found in a human donor in good health.

The CDR3 here is CASSYSLSEQFF. In DNA, the CDR3 is TGTGCCAGCAGTTACTCGCTCAGTGAGCAGTTCTTC. The chain combines TRBV6-7 with TRBJ2-1; D is undetermined. TRBV6-7 is an ORF, with its function uncertain. The CDR3 extends over 12 amino acids. Trimming took 0 bases from V and 9 from J, leaving 6 bases between them.